This T cell receptor beta chain stems from a study of human T cells and chemical hapten exposure. Study-wide context: From small differences in pooled library volume came most of the variation in per-sample TCR yields.

Germline CDR1 reads MGHRA; CDR2 reads YSYEKL. Trimming removed 3 bases from V and 6 bases from J, with 6 bases in between. The CDR3 covers 12 residues. Library construction involved attaching unique molecular identifiers to individual cDNA molecules, which allowed quantitative, reproducible TCR counting. TCRdb reprocessed the RACE reads with MiXCR, giving one entry per CDR3 protein. Of some 78,000 distinct CDR3 sequences listed, over 7% were seen once; the top ten hold roughly 1.4%. Time point here: healthy volunteer bleed at 6 weeks. The authors' total RNA extraction used unfractionated whole blood. This clonotype was counted a few times. Its antigen is unidentified. Notes on the study in general: TCRs at a frequency above 1 in 1000 stayed unchanged with DPC sensitization.

Source material: whole blood. The TCR was taken from a male donor in good health. Some clones in this sample may be carry-over from other donors' samples. The chain has TRBV4-1 and TRBJ2-1, with D unresolved. This CDR3 reads CASSQASNEQFF. DNA of the CDR3: TGCGCCAGCAGCCAGGCATCCAATGAGCAGTTCTTC.